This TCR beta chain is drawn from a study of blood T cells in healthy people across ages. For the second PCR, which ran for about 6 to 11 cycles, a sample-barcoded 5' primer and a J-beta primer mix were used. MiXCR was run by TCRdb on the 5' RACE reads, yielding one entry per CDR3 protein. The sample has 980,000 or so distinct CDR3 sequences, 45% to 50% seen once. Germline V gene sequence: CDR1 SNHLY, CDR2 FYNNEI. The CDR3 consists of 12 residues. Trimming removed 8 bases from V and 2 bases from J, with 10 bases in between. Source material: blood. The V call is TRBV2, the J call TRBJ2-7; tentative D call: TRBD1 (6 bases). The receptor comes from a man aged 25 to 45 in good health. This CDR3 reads CASGTFPYEQYF. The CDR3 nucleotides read TGTGCCAGCGGGACATTCCCCTACGAGCAGTACTTC. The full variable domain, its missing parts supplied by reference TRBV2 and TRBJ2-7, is EPEVTQTPSHQVTQMGQEVILRCVPISNHLYFYWYRQILGQKVEFLVSFYNNEISEKSEIFDDQFSVERPDGSNFTLKIRSTKLEDSAMYFCASGTFPYEQYFGPGTRLTVT.